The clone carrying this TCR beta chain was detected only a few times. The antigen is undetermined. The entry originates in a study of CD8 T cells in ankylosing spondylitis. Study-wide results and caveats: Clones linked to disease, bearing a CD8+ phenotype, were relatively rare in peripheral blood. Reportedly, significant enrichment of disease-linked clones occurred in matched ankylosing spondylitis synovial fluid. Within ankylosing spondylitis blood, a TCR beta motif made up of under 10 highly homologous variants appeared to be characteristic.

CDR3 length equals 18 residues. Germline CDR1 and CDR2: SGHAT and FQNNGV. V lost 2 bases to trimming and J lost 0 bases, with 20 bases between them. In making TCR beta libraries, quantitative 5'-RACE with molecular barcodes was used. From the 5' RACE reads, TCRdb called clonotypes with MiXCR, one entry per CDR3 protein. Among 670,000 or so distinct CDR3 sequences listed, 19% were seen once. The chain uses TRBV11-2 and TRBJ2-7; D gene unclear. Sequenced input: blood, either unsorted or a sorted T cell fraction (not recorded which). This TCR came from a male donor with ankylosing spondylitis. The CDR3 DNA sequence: TGTGCCAGCAGCTTAAAATCGCAAGCCGGGTTCGGCTCCTACGAGCAGTACTTC. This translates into CASSLKSQAGFGSYEQYF.